This TCR beta chain stems from a study of cytomegalovirus exposure and HLA in healthy donors (dated by TCRdb to 2016 to 2017). Some background on the complete study: In an earlier analysis of 587 of the donors, approximately 260 Gb of sequence data and some 120 million unique TCR beta sequences from about 179 million T cells were reported. To predict cytomegalovirus infection status, the study brought together high-throughput TCR immunosequencing, statistical association of individual TCRs with disease status, and machine learning. An earlier analysis of 587 of the donors applied high-throughput TCR beta sequencing to assess whether each TCR beta V gene segment acted as functional or pseudogenic. Class I and class II HLA loci were covered by the typing at four-digit resolution. The aim of the study was to test whether cataloging public T cell receptors could identify signatures of past pathogen exposure. A later analysis re-examined previously published TCR beta repertoires from 610 or so donors and added high-resolution HLA genotyping to investigate patterns of TCR occurrence. In a later genetic analysis, genome-wide SNP genotypes for about three fifths of the roughly 670 donors were used, and that subset was treated as a discovery cohort. Alongside the repertoire data, information on donor age, sex, ethnicity and CMV serostatus was compiled. The later analysis used no new phenotypic data to find candidate immune exposures, relying instead on TCR beta sequences and their occurrence across donors. Along with the roughly 710-subject first cohort, a separate validation cohort of over 90 different subjects was used. Across approximately 420 genotyped donors of the cohort, an average of roughly 250,000 unique TCR beta nucleotide sequences per donor were sequenced, and approximately 19% of those sequences were non-productive. About 300 gigabases of sequencing data and tens of millions of unique TCR sequences were included in an early release covering about 700 HLA-typed donors. The study used immunosequencing to profile the T cell repertoires of approximately 690 subjects and linked those repertoires to cytomegalovirus serostatus. Typing coverage differed by locus: A, B, C, DRB1 and DQB1 were typed in about 629-640 donors, DQA1 in about 500, DPA1 in some 600, and DPB1 in around 490. All discovery cohort repertoires had been generated on a single sequencing platform. Five DR-DQ haplotypes were handled as single units for association and clustering because linkage in the cohort was strong. Among the roughly 380 genotyped donors, around 81% belonged to the genetic ancestry cluster associated with self-reported Caucasian donors.

The germline V gene (reference sequence) supplies CDR1 SEHNR and CDR2 FQNEAQ. V is trimmed back by 5 bases and J by 6 bases, and the junction contains 8 bases that no gene match accounts for. The CDR3 covers 15 residues, taking in both the cysteine and the phenylalanine. Solely the CDR3 DNA is kept, with 45 bases framed from the first base. Library preparation used the immunoSEQ multiplex PCR assay. A mixture of 60 forward primers for TCR Vbeta segments and 13 reverse primers for TCR Jbeta segments was used in the multiplex PCR. The CDR3 region of rearranged TCR beta genes was amplified from genomic DNA with a multiplex PCR assay. On the Illumina HiSeq System, the amplified TCR beta libraries were sequenced as 87-base-pair reads. From the authors' description of their analysis: A later analysis counted around 72 million unique TCR beta chains across the 550 to 750 repertoires, and 9.5 million to 11 million of these chains were shared by at least two donors. To remove PCR and sequencing errors, raw reads were error-corrected and collapsed into unique sequences using a nearest-neighbor algorithm that merged closely related sequences. Alignment of CDR3 sequences to IMGT reference sequences was used to assign V, D and J gene segments. For a sequence to be retained, a match of at least six nucleotides to both a V gene segment and a J gene segment was required. Rearrangements were called productive when the CDR3 lacked stop codons and stayed in frame with V and J; all others were non-productive. Following IMGT convention, CDR3 was defined as the stretch from the second conserved V-encoded cysteine up to the conserved J-encoded phenylalanine. The earlier analysis of some 540 of the donors excluded any sequence lacking an unambiguous match to a single V gene segment. An earlier analysis of several hundred of the donors called V segments functional above 56.7% productive rearrangements and segregating when the between-donor standard deviation exceeded 5%. A statistical classification framework was built to diagnose cytomegalovirus status from the catalog of TCR beta chain sequences. A later analysis assigned V and J genes by comparing TCR nucleotide sequences with IMGT/GENE-DB human TR gene sequences. The TCRdist pipeline was used in a later analysis to assign CDR3 sequences and most-parsimonious VDJ recombination scenarios. A later analysis defined each TCR beta chain by its CDR3 amino acid sequence plus V-gene family, and excluded reads lacking a unique V-gene family. A later analysis removed 600 or so highly shared, low-generation-probability nucleotide sequences to deal with suspected cross-contamination and a sequencing artifact. For each public chain, a later analysis derived a clonal expansion index from normalized ranks of inferred template counts within each repertoire. Generation probabilities in a later analysis came from a VDJ recombination model fitted to out-of-frame rearrangements, and those results were checked against IGoR. In a later analysis, TCR-TCR, TCR-HLA and TCR-CMV co-occurrence was scored with hypergeometric tests, and a repertoire-size bias correction was applied to TCR pairs. In a later analysis, false discovery rates were estimated by permuting HLA or CMV assignments 20 times. In a later analysis, co-occurring TCRs were grouped using DBSCAN, with TCRdist sequence similarity added in when clustering inside HLA-allele-positive subsets. For co-occurrence clustering, repertoires with fewer than 30,000 or more than 120,000 public chains were excluded, along with about five repertoires with anomalous nucleotide sharing. The table was pulled from immuneACCESS by TCRdb, which kept in-frame rearrangements only. Such tables lose some clones; where checked, under half of the loss comes from unresolved V genes, and the rest has no known cause. That table gives V, J and clone size, and the DNA gave D and trimming. The sample records some 220,000 clones, roughly 89% of which are singletons. 0.9% to 1.1% of the sample comes from the top ten.

A note on this clone: Its antigen remains unidentified. Base-call qualities are not available, and no considerably larger clone is one nucleotide away.

In total, approximately 700 healthy bone marrow donors made up the cohort. All cohort members were sampled while nominally healthy, although unrecorded immune exposures were likely present. The donor tested CMV seronegative and was one of the 352 seronegative cohort members. Every donor gave a peripheral blood sample, and the peripheral blood mononuclear cells from that sample were used for TCR beta sequencing. The Qiagen DNeasy Blood Extraction Kit was used to extract genomic DNA from the blood cell samples. On the study overall, not on this receptor specifically: In a later genetic analysis, fewer N-insertions in productive TCRs were reported among donors in an Asian-associated ancestry cluster than the 666-donor mean. In the study, some 160 TCR beta chains were listed as associated with cytomegalovirus. In a later analysis, most CMV-associated TCR beta chains were found to appear HLA-restricted, with HLA associations seemingly driven largely by CMV exposure. Several of the top co-occurrence clusters appeared to be linked to parvovirus B19, influenza, CMV and Epstein-Barr virus, according to a later analysis. A later analysis associated approximately 17,000 TCR beta sequences with specific HLA alleles at a false discovery rate of 0.05. Strong co-occurrence of HLA alleles, especially DR and DQ, made assigning TCR associations to individual alleles difficult. Immune exposure information for the cohort was limited to CMV serostatus. Linkage disequilibrium might explain the correlated functional status among segregating V segments, but an unknown experimental factor could not be ruled out. An association between a missense DCLRE1C variant and V-gene and J-gene trimming of TCR beta chains was found in a later genetic analysis and replicated in an independent cohort. HLA typing was unavailable for some donors at each locus, so association tests used only the typed subset. Broadly in line with IMGT annotations, most TCR beta V segments showed up in productive rearrangements about 87% or about 30% of the time in an earlier analysis of a few hundred of the donors. In vitro tests confirmed that a few of the cytomegalovirus-associated TCR beta chains recognize cytomegalovirus antigens. This cohort had only TCR beta chains sequenced, and the lack of alpha or paired-chain data limited which features could be detected. Some IMGT-functional V segments, including TRBV6-2 and TRBV6-3, could not be told apart with the 87-base-pair reads, so those segments were excluded. A cluster of highly shared sequence variants was judged likely to represent a technical artifact of the sequencing pipeline. A further reported finding was that TCR beta sequences accurately predicted the HLA-A and HLA-B alleles for most subjects in the first cohort. The authors suggested that the approach could potentially be generalized to other disease states and immunological phenotypes. In a later analysis, HLA-associated TCR beta chains showed more clonal expansion and lower generation probabilities than non-associated chains that were equally common. Cytomegalovirus status was reported to be diagnosed by the classifier with high specificity and sensitivity in both the original and validation cohorts. While some public TCRs were present in many individuals, most TCR sequences turned up only very rarely across donors. Roughly uniform sequencing depth across donors was assumed in presence/absence analyses, although this assumption may not hold. Because counts were too low, seventeen rarely observed V segments, including chromosome 9 orphons, were excluded from the earlier analysis of some 540 of the donors. In a later analysis, TCR association rates were found to vary across HLA loci, with the most associated TCRs seen for DRB1 alleles and the fewest for HLA-C alleles.

The sequenced sample was PBMCs. The sequence joins TRBV7-9 to TRBJ2-1; 9 central nucleotides agree with TRBD2. The origin of this receptor is a woman younger than 35 in good health and CMV-seronegative. The CDR3 is CASSPQTAGGNEQFF. The DNA sequence reads TGTGCCAGCAGCCCACAAACAGCGGGAGGCAATGAGCAGTTCTTC.